The 19 T cell receptor beta chains reported below all come from one sample, sequenced in a study of molecular identifiers for immune sequencing clone quantification. TCRdb recomputed calls from the PCR reads with MiXCR, one row per CDR3 protein. The sample has more than 300,000 distinct CDR3 sequences; about a fifth are singletons. The specimen was naive CD8+ T cells from blood, with Jurkat cell RNA spiked in. The subset: FACS-sorted CD8+CD4-CCR7+CD45RA+ naive T cells. All receptors come from a human donor in good health. Some libraries in this study had Jurkat cell RNA spiked in.

In this sample, this clonotype turned up many times. The V gene is TRBV4-3, the J gene TRBJ1-5; possible D gene TRBD1, 6 bases. Germline loops: CDR1 LGHNA, CDR2 YSLEER. The length of the CDR3 is 15 residues. Trimming shortened V by 3 bases and J by 7 bases, and 16 bases separated the two germline ends. Here the CDR3 DNA reads TGCGCCAGCAGCCACTTCGTGGGGGCTGGGCAGCCCCAGCATTTT. Its translation is CASSHFVGAGQPQHF.

The table lists this clonotype with many counts. The V gene is TRBV29-1, the J gene TRBJ2-3; 9 bases map to TRBD1. Germline V lookup: CDR1 SQVTM, CDR2 ANQGSEA. This CDR3 spans 13 amino acids. V lost 7 bases to trimming and J lost 6 bases; unmatched junction nucleotides: 8. CDR3 nucleotide sequence: TGCAGCGATTCCGGACAGGGGAGTGATACGCAGTATTTT. This codes for CSDSGQGSDTQYF.

The chain recombines TRBV6-2 or TRBV6-3 with TRBJ1-4, with D tentatively TRBD1 (5 bases). Germline V gene data show CDR1 as MNHEY and CDR2 as SVGEGT. Trimming took off 2 bases at V and 4 bases at J, with 11 bases between the two ends. This CDR3 spans 15 amino acids. For the CDR3, the DNA is TGTGCCAGCAGTTACGAGACAGCGAATAATGAAAAACTGTTTTTT. Translation: CASSYETANNEKLFF.

Many counts were recorded for this clonotype. The chain employs TRBV9 and TRBJ2-7; either TRBD1 or TRBD2 may fit D (5 bases each). Trimming left V 2 bases short and J 2 bases short, with 8 bases between. From germline, CDR1 is SGDLS and CDR2 YYNGEE. The CDR3 has 13 residues. CDR3 loop: CASSVGVAYEQYF. Here the CDR3 DNA reads TGTGCCAGCAGCGTGGGGGTCGCCTACGAGCAGTACTTC.

Remarks on this clonotype: The conserved final phenylalanine or tryptophan is absent from the CDR3, which likely points to a read error. The chain carries TRBV7-2 and TRBJ2-3; 8 nucleotides agree with TRBD2. The CDR3 has 23 residues. V shed 2 bases and J 4 bases; nucleotides not matched to a gene: 29. The germline V gene has CDR1 SGHTA and CDR2 FQGNSA. The CDR3 loop is CASSLPTILAPGGAFRVPDTQYS. CDR3 nucleotide sequence: TGTGCCAGCAGCTTACCAACAATCCTTGCCCCCGGGGGGGCGTTTCGAGTTCCAGATACGCAGTATTCT.

As for this clonotype: Possible read error: a much larger clone is one base away. The conserved closing phenylalanine or tryptophan is absent in this CDR3, likely reflecting a read error. The V and J genes are TRBV12-3 or TRBV12-4 and TRBJ2-7, with D uncertain. V lost 4 bases and J lost 4, with 8 bases in between. The CDR3 sequence is 12 residues long. The CDR3 coding sequence is TGTGCCAGCAGTTCGCAGAGATACGAGCAGTACCTC. Translated, it gives CASSSQRYEQYL.

Concerning this clonotype itself: A single base separates this from a much larger clone, so it may be a read error. This chain connects TRBV28 to TRBJ1-2; TRBD1 is a possible D gene (5 bases). Trimming took off 5 bases at V and 13 bases at J, with 17 bases between the two ends. CDR1 is MDHEN, CDR2 SYDVKM, per germline. This CDR3 is 12 amino acids long. CDR3 bases: TGTGCCAGCAGTCCCCCCGGGGGAAGCTGCACCTTC. Translated, it gives CASSPPGGSCTF.

Points on this clonotype: A much larger clonotype is one base distant, so this may be a read error. V is TRBV7-9 and J is TRBJ2-7; D gene uncertain. This CDR3 spans 13 amino acids. Germline V gives CDR1 SEHNR, CDR2 FQNEAQ (reference sequence). The CDR3 nucleotides are TGTGCCGGCAGCTTATACCCTGGCGACGAGCAGTACTTC. It is translated as CAGSLYPGDEQYF.

This clonotype has ten or more counts. The CDR3 is CASSLDPGQAIYEQYF. The DNA for the CDR3 is TGTGCCAGCAGCTTAGACCCGGGACAGGCGATTTACGAGCAGTACTTC. The V gene is TRBV7-8, the J gene TRBJ2-7, with 8 bases lining up with TRBD1. The CDR3 loop spans 16 amino acids. Germline V CDR1 and CDR2: SGHVS, FQNEAQ. V dropped 1 base and J dropped 4; count of bases not matched to a gene: 9. The variable domain in full, completed from reference TRBV7-8 and TRBJ2-7, reads GAGVSQSPRYKVAKRGQDVALRCDPISGHVSLFWYQQALGQGPEFLTYFQNEAQLDKSGLPSDRFFAERPEGSVSTLKIQRTQQEDSAVYLCASSLDPGQAIYEQYFGPGTRLTVT.

The chain joins TRBV19 to TRBJ2-7; 8 bases are a match to TRBD2. Germline V CDR1 and CDR2: LNHDA, SQIVND (reference sequence). The CDR3 loop spans 16 amino acids. Losses at the gene ends were 1 base for V and 3 bases for J; bases not matched to a gene: 8. CDR3: CASSIVETSVYYEQYF. The CDR3 region has the DNA TGTGCCAGTAGTATAGTAGAGACTAGCGTATACTACGAGCAGTACTTC.

This clonotype was seen repeatedly, ten times or more. The chain uses TRBV30 and TRBJ1-1; D is ambiguous. The CDR3 consists of 16 residues. The germline CDR1 and CDR2 sequences are GTSNPN and SVGIG (reference sequence). Trimming took off 3 bases at V and 0 bases at J, with 17 bases between the two ends. The CDR3 protein is CAWRDEGISMNTEAFF. In DNA, the CDR3 is TGTGCCTGGAGAGATGAGGGAATTTCGATGAACACTGAAGCTTTCTTT.

Note on this clonotype: Given a much more abundant clone one base away, this may be a read error. This chain uses TRBV24-1 with TRBJ2-1, with D unclear. CDR1 and CDR2 from the germline V gene are KGHDR and SFDVKD. The CDR3 consists of 11 residues. This chain's CDR3 is CATGDLVGQFF. In nucleotides, the CDR3 is TGTGCCACCGGTGATTTAGTGGGGCAGTTCTTC.

This clonotype appeared many times. The J gene is TRBJ2-7, the V gene TRBV4-3; no reliable D call. Per germline, CDR1 LGHNA and CDR2 YSLEER. V lost 0 bases and J lost 7, with 13 bases in between. CDR3 size: 14 residues. The CDR3 DNA is TGCGCCAGCAGCCAAGATATTACGTTTCGGGAGCAGTACTTC. Residues: CASSQDITFREQYF.

Regarding this clonotype: Because the CDR3 is missing its conserved closing phenylalanine or tryptophan, this is likely a read error. This rearrangement joins TRBV27 to TRBJ2-7; unclear D gene. Per the germline V gene, CDR1 is MNHEY and CDR2 is SMNVEV (reference sequence). The CDR3 totals 13 residues. The germline V and J ends were trimmed by 6 bases and 0 bases, with 9 bases remaining between them. The CDR3 DNA sequence: TGTGCCAGCAGCCCCGCAAGCTCCTACGAGCAGTACCTC. Amino acids: CASSPASSYEQYL.

In its sample, this clonotype was seen many times. The rearrangement joins TRBV12-3 or TRBV12-4 to TRBJ2-3; tentatively, D is TRBD1 (5 bases). V was cut by 4 bases and J by 2 bases, with 13 bases left in between. The CDR3 length is 15 residues. CDR3 nucleotides: TGTGCCAGCAGTTATCACAGGATGATCACAGATACGCAGTATTTT. This gives the protein CASSYHRMITDTQYF.

The V call is TRBV11-2, the J call TRBJ2-7; TRBD1 agrees at 7 bases. Losses at the gene ends were 4 bases for V and 2 bases for J; bases not matched to a gene: 5. Germline lookup yields CDR1 SGHAT and CDR2 FQNNGV. The CDR3 is 14 amino acids. In DNA form, the CDR3 reads TGTGCCAGCAGCTACCGGGACAGAACCTACGAGCAGTACTTC. Its translation is CASSYRDRTYEQYF.

This clonotype turned up a few times. The gene calls are TRBV6-2 or TRBV6-3 and TRBJ1-5; 9 bases align to TRBD1. J was trimmed by 5 bases and V by 0 bases; bases with no gene match: 5. The CDR3 contains 16 residues. The germline gives CDR1 MNHEY, CDR2 SVGEGT. In DNA form, the CDR3 reads TGTGCCAGCAGTTACTCGAGTAGGACAGGGGATCAGCCCCAGCATTTT. Residues: CASSYSSRTGDQPQHF.

As regards this clonotype: A read error may explain this, as a much larger clone is one base away. The V and J genes are TRBV21-1 and TRBJ1-5; the table's D call, TRBD1, has no DNA check behind it. TRBV21-1 is marked as a pseudogene. This CDR3 is built from 16 residues. In nucleotides, the CDR3 is TGTGCCAGCAGCACGACAGATACGGAGAGGGGTCAGCCCCAGCATTTT. Amino acids: CASSTTDTERGQPQHF.

This clonotype was observed at least ten times. The rearrangement joins TRBV5-6 to TRBJ2-6; D possibly uses TRBD1 or TRBD2 (5 bases each). In germline, CDR1 is SGHDT, CDR2 YYEEEE. V was pared by 3 bases and J by 1 base, with 14 bases between. This CDR3 is built from 17 residues. The CDR3 DNA reads TGTGCCAGCAGCTCCGGGACCGACGTTTCTGGGGCCAACGTCCTGACTTTC. Encoded protein: CASSSGTDVSGANVLTF. Supplemented by reference TRBV5-6 and TRBJ2-6, the full variable domain reads DAGVTQSPTHLIKTRGQQVTLRCSPKSGHDTVSWYQQALGQGPQFIFQYYEEEERQRGNFPDRFSGHQFPNYSSELNVNALLLGDSALYLCASSSGTDVSGANVLTFGAGSRLTVL.